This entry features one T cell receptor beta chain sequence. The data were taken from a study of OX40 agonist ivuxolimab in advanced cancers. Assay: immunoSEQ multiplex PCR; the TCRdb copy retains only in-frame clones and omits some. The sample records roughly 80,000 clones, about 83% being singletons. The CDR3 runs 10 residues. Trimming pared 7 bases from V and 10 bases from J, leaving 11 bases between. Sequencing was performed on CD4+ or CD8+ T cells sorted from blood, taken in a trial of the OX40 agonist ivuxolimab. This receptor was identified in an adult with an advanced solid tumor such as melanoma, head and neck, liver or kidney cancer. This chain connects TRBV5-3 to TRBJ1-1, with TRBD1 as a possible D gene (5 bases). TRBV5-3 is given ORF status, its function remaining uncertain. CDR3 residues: CARSWGVAFF. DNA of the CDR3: TGTGCCAGATCATGGGGGGTAGCTTTCTTT.